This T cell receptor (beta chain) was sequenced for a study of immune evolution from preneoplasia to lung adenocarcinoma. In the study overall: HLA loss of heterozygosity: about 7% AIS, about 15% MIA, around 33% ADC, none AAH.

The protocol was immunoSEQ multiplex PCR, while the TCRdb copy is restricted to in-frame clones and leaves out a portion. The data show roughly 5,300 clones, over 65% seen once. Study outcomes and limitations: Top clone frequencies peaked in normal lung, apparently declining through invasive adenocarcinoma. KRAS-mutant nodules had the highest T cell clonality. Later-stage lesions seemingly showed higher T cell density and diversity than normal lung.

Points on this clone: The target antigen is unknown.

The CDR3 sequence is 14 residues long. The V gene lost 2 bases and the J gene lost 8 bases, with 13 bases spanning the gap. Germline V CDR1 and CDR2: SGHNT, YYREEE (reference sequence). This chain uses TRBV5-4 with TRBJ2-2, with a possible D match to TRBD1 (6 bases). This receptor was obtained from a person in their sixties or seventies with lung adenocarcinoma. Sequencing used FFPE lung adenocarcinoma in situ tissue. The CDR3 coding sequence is TGTGCCAGCAGCTTAATTAACAGGGAAGGGGAGCTGTTTTTT. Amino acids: CASSLINREGELFF.